The clone carrying this T cell receptor (beta chain) was found many times. These data are taken from a study of molecular identifiers for immune sequencing clone quantification. TCRdb passed the PCR reads through MiXCR, listing each CDR3 protein once. The sample records about 510,000 distinct CDR3 sequences, around a fifth being singletons. The specimen was naive CD8+ T cells from blood, with Jurkat cell RNA spiked in. Subset in this sample: FACS-sorted CD8+CD4-CCR7+CD45RA+ naive T cells. This TCR was sampled from a human donor in good health. Some libraries in this study had Jurkat cell RNA spiked in.

The CDR3 spells CASSEWGGRAYEQYF. The CDR3 DNA sequence: TGTGCCAGCAGTGAATGGGGCGGGAGGGCCTACGAGCAGTACTTC. The chain carries TRBV25-1 and TRBJ2-7; the match to TRBD2 covers 9 bases. Germline values: CDR1 MGHDK, CDR2 SYGVNS. V lost 1 base, J lost 2 bases, and 3 bases stayed unmatched. CDR3 length: 15 amino acids.